This T cell receptor (beta chain) comes out of a study of post-analysis software for immune sequencing data. Germline lookup yields CDR1 SGHRS and CDR2 YFSETQ. With 0 bases removed from V and 4 bases from J, the gap between germline ends came to 11 bases. CDR3 length: 15 amino acids. This clonotype was counted only a few times. What it recognizes is unknown. Study-wide points: Comparison with controls showed significantly lower normalized Chao1 diversity in multiple sclerosis patients. Same-batch samples co-clustered strongly by F measure. Patients showed TRBV5-6, TRBV5-1 and TRBV20-1 among roughly 5 TRBV segments more frequent than in controls.

Unique molecular identifiers were present in the TCR beta cDNA libraries. Yield was some 540,000 cDNA molecules from around 1 to 10 million T cells. TCRdb re-called the PCR reads through MiXCR, storing one row per CDR3 protein. The sample yields roughly 160,000 distinct CDR3 sequences, roughly 35% seen once. V and J are TRBV5-1 and TRBJ2-1, with D maybe TRBD1 (5 bases). This TCR was recovered from a girl aged 10 to 17 with multiple sclerosis. Source: blood, taken after autologous hematopoietic stem cell transplantation. The CDR3 spells CASSLAGSGYNEQFF. DNA for the CDR3: TGCGCCAGCAGCTTGGCTGGGTCAGGGTACAATGAGCAGTTCTTC.